This entry features one T cell receptor beta chain sequence. The CDR3 runs 14 residues. Germline CDR1 ENHRY, CDR2 SYGVKD. Trimming stripped 3 bases from V and 0 bases from J, with 9 bases between. This sample is part of a study of control samples from healthy donors and cancer patients. The repertoire was sequenced with immunoSEQ multiplex PCR; TCRdb's copy has only in-frame clones and lacks some. This sample carries roughly 170,000 clones, around 94% of them seen once, and the ten largest clones take 1.1% to 1.5%. The sequencing input was blood. The J gene is TRBJ2-7, the V gene TRBV10-3; D call uncertain. The TCR was taken from a young woman in good health. The CDR3 DNA reads TGTGCCATCAGTGAAGGCAGGAGCTCCTACGAGCAGTACTTC. Protein: CAISEGRSSYEQYF.